This T cell receptor (beta chain) derives from a study of T cells in Graves' hyperthyroidism and ophthalmopathy. The TCR beta CDR3 regions underwent amplification using RNA transcripts as the source. First-round RT-PCR of the TCR CDR3 relied on the HTBI primer set. MiXCR, applied by TCRdb to the multiplex PCR reads, yields one record per CDR3 protein. The sample shows under 250,000 distinct CDR3 sequences, about a sixth of them seen only once. In the case of this clonotype: A junction end diverges from the germline sequence, so it may reflect a read error.

The source material was blood. This TCR came from a man aged 45 to 65 with Graves' hyperthyroidism.

The CDR3, as DNA: TGCGCTAGCAGCGGGGGGACAGCAGGCGAGACCCAGTACTTC. Its protein is CASSGGTAGETQYF. The chain joins TRBV5-1 to TRBJ2-5; TRBD2 aligns across 9 bases. CDR1 and CDR2 from the germline V gene are SGHRS and YFSETQ. This CDR3 has 14 residues.